Given below is one T cell receptor (beta chain) in context. What it binds is unknown. The data belong to a study of cytomegalovirus exposure and HLA in healthy donors. Those who donated were healthy bone marrow donors. Whole-study findings and limits: Near-uniform donor sequencing depth was presumed by presence/absence analyses. Most TCR beta V segments were productive about 87% or about 30% of the time in an earlier analysis.

The PCR had 60 Vbeta and 13 Jbeta primers. The protocol was immunoSEQ multiplex PCR, while the TCRdb copy is restricted to in-frame clones and leaves out a portion. This sample has 120,000 to 150,000 clones; roughly 80% occur once, and the top ten carry roughly 4.3%. The CDR3 sequence is 11 residues long. Germline CDR1 and CDR2: DFQATT and SNEGSKA (reference sequence). Deletions cut 5 bases from V and 0 bases from J, with 3 bases between. The sample consisted of PBMCs. The V call is TRBV20-1, the J call TRBJ2-3, with D uncertain. The TCR comes from a woman in her thirties or forties in good health and CMV-seropositive. CDR3 residues: CSASSTDTQYF. The CDR3 DNA is TGCAGTGCTTCTAGCACAGATACGCAGTATTTT.